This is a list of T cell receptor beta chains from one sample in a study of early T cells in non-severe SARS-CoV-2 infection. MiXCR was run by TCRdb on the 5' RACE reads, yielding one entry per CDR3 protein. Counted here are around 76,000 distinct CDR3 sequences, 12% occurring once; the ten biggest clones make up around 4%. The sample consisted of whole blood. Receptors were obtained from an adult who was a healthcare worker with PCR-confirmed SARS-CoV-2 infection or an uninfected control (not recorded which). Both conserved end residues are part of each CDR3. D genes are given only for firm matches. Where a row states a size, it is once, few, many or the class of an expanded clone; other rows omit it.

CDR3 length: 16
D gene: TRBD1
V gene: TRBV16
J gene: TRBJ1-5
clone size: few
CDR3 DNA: TGTGCCAGCAGCCACCCCGACAGGGTTAGCAATCAGCCCCAGCATTTT
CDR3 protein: CASSHPDRVSNQPQHF

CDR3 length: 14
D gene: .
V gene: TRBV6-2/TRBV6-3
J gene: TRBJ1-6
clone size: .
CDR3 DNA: TGTGCCAGCAGCCTCAGGGAAGAGGATTCACCCCTCCACTTT
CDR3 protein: CASSLREEDSPLHF

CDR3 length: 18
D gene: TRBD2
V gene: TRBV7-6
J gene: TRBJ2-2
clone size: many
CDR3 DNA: TGTGCCAGCAGCTTAGGGACTAGCGGGAGGCCTGGGACCGGGGAGCTGTTTTTT
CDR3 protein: CASSLGTSGRPGTGELFF

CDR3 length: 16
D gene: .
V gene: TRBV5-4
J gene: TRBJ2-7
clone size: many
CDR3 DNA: TGTGCCAGCAGCTTGGTGGGGGACAACCTTTACTACGAGCAGTACTTC
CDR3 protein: CASSLVGDNLYYEQYF

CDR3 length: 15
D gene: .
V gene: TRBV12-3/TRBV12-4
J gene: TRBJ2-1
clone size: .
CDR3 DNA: TGTGCCAGCAGTACCGGGACGGTATTTTACAATGAGCAGTTCTTC
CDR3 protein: CASSTGTVFYNEQFF

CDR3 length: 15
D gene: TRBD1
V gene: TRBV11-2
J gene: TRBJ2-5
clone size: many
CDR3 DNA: TGTGCCAGCAGCTCAGACAGGGGGCGCCTAGAGACCCAGTACTTC
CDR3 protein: CASSSDRGRLETQYF

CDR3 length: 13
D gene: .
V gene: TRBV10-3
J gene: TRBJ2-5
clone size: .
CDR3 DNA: TGTGCCATCAGTGAAGCGGAGGGGGAGACCCAGTACTTC
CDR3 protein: CAISEAEGETQYF

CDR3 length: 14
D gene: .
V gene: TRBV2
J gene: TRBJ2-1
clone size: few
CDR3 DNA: TGTGCCAGCAGTGTAGGGACTGGGAAGAATGAGCAGTTCTTC
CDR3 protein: CASSVGTGKNEQFF

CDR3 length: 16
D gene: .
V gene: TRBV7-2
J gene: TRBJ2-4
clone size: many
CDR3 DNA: TGTGCCAGCAGCTTCTCAGGGGTTTTGGCCAAAAACATTCAGTACTTC
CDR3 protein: CASSFSGVLAKNIQYF

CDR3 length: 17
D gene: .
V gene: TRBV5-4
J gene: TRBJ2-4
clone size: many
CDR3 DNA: TGTGCCAGCAGCGCTCCCGTGGCAGGGGCGGCCAAAAACATTCAGTACTTC
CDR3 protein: CASSAPVAGAAKNIQYF

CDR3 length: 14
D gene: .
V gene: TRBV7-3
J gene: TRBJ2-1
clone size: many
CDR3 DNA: TGTGCCAGCAGCCCAGACAGGACCTACAATGAGCAGTTCTTC
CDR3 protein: CASSPDRTYNEQFF

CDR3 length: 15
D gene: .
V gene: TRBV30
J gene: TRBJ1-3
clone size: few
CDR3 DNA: TGTGCCTGGAGCGCGGGACGGAGCTCTGGAAACACCATATATTTT
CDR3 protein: CAWSAGRSSGNTIYF

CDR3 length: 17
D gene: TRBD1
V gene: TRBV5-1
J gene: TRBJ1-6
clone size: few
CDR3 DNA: TGCGCCAGGGCAAATGTAACACAGGGGGACGTTAATTCACCCCTCCACTTT
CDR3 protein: CARANVTQGDVNSPLHF

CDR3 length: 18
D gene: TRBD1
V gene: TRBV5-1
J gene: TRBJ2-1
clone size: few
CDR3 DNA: TGCACCAGCAGCTTGAGGGCAGGGGGAACTCAATCCTACAATGAGCAGTTCTTC
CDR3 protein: CTSSLRAGGTQSYNEQFF

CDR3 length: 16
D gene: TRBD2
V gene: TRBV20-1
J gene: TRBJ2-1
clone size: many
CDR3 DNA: TGCAGTGCTAGAGAAGGCGGGGGAGGCTCCTACAATGAGCAGTTCTTC
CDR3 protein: CSAREGGGGSYNEQFF

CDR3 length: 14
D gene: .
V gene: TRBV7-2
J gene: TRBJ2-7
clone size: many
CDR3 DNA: TGTGCCAGCAGCTTTAAAGTACAGTCCTACGAGCAGTACTTC
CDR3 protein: CASSFKVQSYEQYF

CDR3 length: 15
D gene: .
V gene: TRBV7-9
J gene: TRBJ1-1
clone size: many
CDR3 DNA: TGTGCCAGCAGCTTAGTCCAGAGCGCTAGGTCCCAAGCTTTCTTT
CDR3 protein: CASSLVQSARSQAFF

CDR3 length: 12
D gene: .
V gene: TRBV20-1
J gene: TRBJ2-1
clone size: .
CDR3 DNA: TGCAGTGCTAGGGCCCGGGGCGCGGAGCAGTTCTTC
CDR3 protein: CSARARGAEQFF

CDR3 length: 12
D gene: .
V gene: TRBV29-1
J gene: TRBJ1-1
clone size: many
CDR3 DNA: TGCAGCTCTATGGACGGGAACACTGAAGCTTTCTTT
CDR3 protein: CSSMDGNTEAFF

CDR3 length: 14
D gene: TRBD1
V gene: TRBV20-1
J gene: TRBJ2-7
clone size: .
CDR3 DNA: TGCAGTGCTAGTCCCGGGACAGGGGGTTTCGAGCAGTACTTC
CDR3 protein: CSASPGTGGFEQYF

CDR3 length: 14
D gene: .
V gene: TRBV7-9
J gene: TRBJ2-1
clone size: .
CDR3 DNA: TGTGCCAGCAGCTCAAGCGGAACCGTAGATGAGCAGTTCTTC
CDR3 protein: CASSSSGTVDEQFF

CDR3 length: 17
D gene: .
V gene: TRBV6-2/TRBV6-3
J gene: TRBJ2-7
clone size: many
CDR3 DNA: TGTGCCAGCAGTTACTCCAGGGAATACGGCGTAGCCTACGAGCAGTACTTC
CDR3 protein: CASSYSREYGVAYEQYF

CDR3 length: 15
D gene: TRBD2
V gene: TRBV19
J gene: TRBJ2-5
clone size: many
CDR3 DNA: TGTGCCAGTAGTATGACCGGGAGGGCCGGAGAGACCCAGTACTTC
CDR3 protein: CASSMTGRAGETQYF

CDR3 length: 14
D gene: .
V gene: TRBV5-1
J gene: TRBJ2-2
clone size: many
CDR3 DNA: TGCGCCAGCAAGGAGCGAACGAACACCGGGGAGCTGTTTTTT
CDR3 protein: CASKERTNTGELFF

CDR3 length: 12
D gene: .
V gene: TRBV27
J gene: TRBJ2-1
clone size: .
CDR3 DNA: TGTGCCACCTCCGGGGAGGACAATGAGCAGTTCTTC
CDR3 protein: CATSGEDNEQFF

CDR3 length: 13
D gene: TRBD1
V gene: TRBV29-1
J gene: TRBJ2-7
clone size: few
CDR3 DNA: TGCAGCGTACAGACAGGGTCGACGGGGGAGCAGTACTTC
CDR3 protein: CSVQTGSTGEQYF

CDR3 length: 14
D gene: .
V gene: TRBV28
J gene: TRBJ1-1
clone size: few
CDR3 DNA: TGTGCCAGCAGTTCAACCTGGGACGTTCGGGAAGCTTTCTTT
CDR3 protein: CASSSTWDVREAFF

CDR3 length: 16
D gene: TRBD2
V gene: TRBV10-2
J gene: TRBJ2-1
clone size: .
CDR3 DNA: TGCGCCAGCAGTCCCAGGACTAGCAGGGATCGGGATGAGCAGTTCTTC
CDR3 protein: CASSPRTSRDRDEQFF

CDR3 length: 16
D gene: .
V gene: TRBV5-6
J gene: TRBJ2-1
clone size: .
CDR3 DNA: TGTGCCAGCAGCCCACCTGGATCGCTATCCTACAATGAGCAGTTCTTC
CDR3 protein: CASSPPGSLSYNEQFF

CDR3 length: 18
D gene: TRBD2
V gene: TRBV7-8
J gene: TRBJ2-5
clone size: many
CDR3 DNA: TGTGCCAGCAGCTTAGGGCGGGCTAGCGGACGGTACCAAGAGACCCAGTACTTC
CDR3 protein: CASSLGRASGRYQETQYF

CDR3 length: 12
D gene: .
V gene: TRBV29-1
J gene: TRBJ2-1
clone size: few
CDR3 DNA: TGCAGCGTTGTTACTGGATACAATGAGCAGTTCTTC
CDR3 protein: CSVVTGYNEQFF

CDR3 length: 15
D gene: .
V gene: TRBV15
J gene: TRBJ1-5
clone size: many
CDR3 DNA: TGTGCCACCAGCAGATCTCCTAGTACCCTTCAGCCCCAGCATTTT
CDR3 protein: CATSRSPSTLQPQHF

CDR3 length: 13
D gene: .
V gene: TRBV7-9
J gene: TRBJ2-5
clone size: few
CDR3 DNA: TGTGCCAGCAGCCAACAGGGTCCCGAGACCCAGTACTTC
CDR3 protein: CASSQQGPETQYF

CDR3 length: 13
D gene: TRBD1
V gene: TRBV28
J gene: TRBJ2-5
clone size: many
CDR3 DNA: TGTGCCAGCAATGACAGGGGTGAAGAGACCCAGTACTTC
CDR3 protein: CASNDRGEETQYF

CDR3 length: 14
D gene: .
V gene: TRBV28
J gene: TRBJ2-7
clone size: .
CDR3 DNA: TGTGCCAGCAAGAGCAGGCCTGAAAGTTACGAGCAGTACTTC
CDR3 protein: CASKSRPESYEQYF

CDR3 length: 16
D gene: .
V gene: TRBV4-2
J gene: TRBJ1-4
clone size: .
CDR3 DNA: TGTGCCAGCAGCCAAGACCCAGCCAGGGTGGAGGAAAAACTGTTTTTT
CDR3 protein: CASSQDPARVEEKLFF

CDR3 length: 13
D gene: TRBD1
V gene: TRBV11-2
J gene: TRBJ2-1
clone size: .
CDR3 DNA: TGTGCCAGCAGCCAACAGGGGCCCAATGAGCAGTTCTTC
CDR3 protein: CASSQQGPNEQFF

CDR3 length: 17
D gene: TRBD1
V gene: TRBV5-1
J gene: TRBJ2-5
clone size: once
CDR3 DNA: TGCGCCAGCAGCTTGGTCCAAGGACAGGGGGCGCAGGGGACCCAGTACTTC
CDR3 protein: CASSLVQGQGAQGTQYF

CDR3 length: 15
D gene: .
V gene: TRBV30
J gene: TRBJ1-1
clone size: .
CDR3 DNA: TGTGCCTGGAGTGTACCTCAGGGTGGTCGCCCTGAAGCTTTCTTT
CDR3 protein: CAWSVPQGGRPEAFF

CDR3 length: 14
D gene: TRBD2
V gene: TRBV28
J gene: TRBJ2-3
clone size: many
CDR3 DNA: TGTGCCAGCAGGTCGGGAGGGTTAACAGATACGCAGTATTTT
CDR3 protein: CASRSGGLTDTQYF